This T cell receptor (beta chain) was retrieved from a study of cytomegalovirus exposure and HLA in healthy donors. This clone was found a few times. What it recognizes is unknown. Profiled with immunoSEQ multiplex PCR; TCRdb holds only in-frame clones, not every one. Seen here are some 110,000 clones, 88% observed once, and the top ten hold about 1.8%. Study-wide points: Confirmation was obtained in vitro that three CMV-associated chains are specific for CMV antigens.

V shed 5 bases and J shed 7 bases, with 24 bases lying between them. The CDR3 covers 18 residues. The germline CDR1 and CDR2 sequences are MNHEY and SMNVEV (reference sequence). The receptor was isolated from a man younger than 35 in good health and CMV-seronegative. What was sequenced was PBMCs. The rearrangement uses TRBV27 and TRBJ1-6; D is perhaps TRBD1 (5 bases). The CDR3 nucleotides are TGTGCCAGCAGTCATTCCGGGACGGGGGAATTCTGGAATTCACCCCTCCACTTT. As protein: CASSHSGTGEFWNSPLHF.